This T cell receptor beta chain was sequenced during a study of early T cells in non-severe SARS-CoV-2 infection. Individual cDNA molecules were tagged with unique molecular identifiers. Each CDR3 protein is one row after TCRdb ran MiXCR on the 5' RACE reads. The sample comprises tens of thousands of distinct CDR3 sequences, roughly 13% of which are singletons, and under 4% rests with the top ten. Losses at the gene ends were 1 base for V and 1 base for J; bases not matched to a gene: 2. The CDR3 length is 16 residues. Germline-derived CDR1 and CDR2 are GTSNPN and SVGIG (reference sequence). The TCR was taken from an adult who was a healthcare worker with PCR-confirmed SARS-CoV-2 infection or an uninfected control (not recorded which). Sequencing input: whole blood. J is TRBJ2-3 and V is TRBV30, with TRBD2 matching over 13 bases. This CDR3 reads CAWSEGTSGGTDTQYF. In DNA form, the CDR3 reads TGTGCCTGGAGTGAGGGGACTAGCGGGGGCACAGATACGCAGTATTTT.